This is a list of T cell receptor beta chains from one sample in a study of blood T cell repertoires in COVID-19. Using immunoSEQ multiplex PCR, the repertoire was profiled, and TCRdb retains in-frame clones only, with some absent. In the table there are about 300,000 clones, 85% to 90% of which are singletons. Sequencing was performed on peripheral blood. The receptor source for this set is a woman aged 25 to 45 with COVID-19, enrolled during active disease. Both conserved end residues are part of each CDR3. The D gene is left open where the match is weak. A row's size may be missing; if present it is once, few, many or a size class.

TRBJ2-3 | - | TRBV7-5 | - | CVRSLRVFTSTDTQYF | TGTGTCAGAAGCTTACGGGTTTTCACTAGCACAGATACGCAGTATTTT
TRBJ2-2 | - | TRBV11-2 | - | CASSLDWAGPKLINTGELFF | TGTGCCAGCAGCTTAGATTGGGCGGGCCCGAAACTTATAAACACCGGGGAGCTGTTTTTT
TRBJ1-4 | - | TRBV2 | - | CASSGSGEKLFF | TGTGCCAGCAGCGGGTCGGGTGAAAAACTGTTTTTT
TRBJ1-2 | TRBD1 | TRBV18 | - | CASSPPTGTYGYTF | TGTGCCAGCTCACCACCGACAGGGACCTATGGCTACACCTTC
TRBJ2-2 | - | TRBV5-6 | - | CASSRKDRRNTGELFF | TGTGCCAGCAGCCGAAAAGACAGAAGGAACACCGGGGAGCTGTTTTTT
TRBJ1-2 | - | TRBV10-2 | - | CASSDASGVYGYTF | TGCGCCAGCAGTGACGCCTCCGGGGTCTATGGCTACACCTTC
TRBJ1-4 | - | TRBV7-2 | few | CASSLASGLGEKLFF | TGTGCCAGCAGCTTAGCGTCTGGGCTTGGGGAAAAACTGTTTTTT
TRBJ2-3 | TRBD2 | TRBV9 | - | CASSPPSGGNTDTQYF | TGTGCCAGCAGCCCCCCTAGCGGGGGGAACACAGATACGCAGTATTTT
TRBJ1-4 | TRBD1 | TRBV19 | - | CASSPTGTGDEKLFF | TGTGCCAGTAGTCCTACAGGGACAGGAGATGAAAAACTGTTTTTT
TRBJ2-4 | TRBD1 | TRBV13 | few | CASSLSGTGWNIQYF | TGTGCCAGCAGCTTAAGTGGGACAGGGTGGAACATTCAGTACTTC
TRBJ2-2 | - | TRBV5-1 | - | CASSLTGGAGELFF | TGCGCCAGCAGCTTGACTGGGGGCGCCGGGGAGCTGTTTTTT
TRBJ2-7 | - | TRBV4-1 | - | CASSPRGGHEQYF | TGCGCCAGCAGCCCACGTGGGGGCCACGAGCAGTACTTC
TRBJ1-6 | - | TRBV3-1/TRBV3-2 | - | CASSETGAGSPLHF | TGTGCCAGCTCGGAGACAGGAGCGGGGTCACCCCTCCACTTT
TRBJ1-1 | TRBD1 | TRBV6-5 | - | CASSYRDSRTEAFF | TGTGCCAGCAGTTACCGGGACAGCCGGACTGAAGCTTTCTTT
TRBJ1-1 | - | TRBV5-1 | - | CASRQDGGTEAFF | TGCGCCAGCAGACAGGACGGGGGCACTGAAGCTTTCTTT
TRBJ1-1 | TRBD1 | TRBV18 | - | CASSPQTGVGEAFF | TGTGCCAGCTCACCACAGACAGGGGTAGGTGAAGCTTTCTTT
TRBJ1-2 | - | TRBV28 | - | CASSSPDGTGDYGYTF | TGTGCCAGCAGTTCTCCAGACGGAACGGGGGACTATGGCTACACCTTC
TRBJ1-4 | - | TRBV18 | - | CASSQGAPNEKLFF | TGTGCCAGCTCTCAGGGTGCCCCAAATGAAAAACTGTTTTTT
TRBJ1-4 | TRBD1 | TRBV2 | - | CASRTGENEKLFF | TGTGCCAGCAGGACAGGGGAAAATGAAAAACTGTTTTTT
TRBJ1-6 | - | TRBV7-8 | - | CASSLGQSNSPLHF | TGTGCCAGCAGCTTAGGACAGTCTAATTCACCCCTCCACTTT
TRBJ1-6 | TRBD1 | TRBV2 | - | CAGQGDSHNSPLHF | TGTGCCGGCCAGGGGGACTCTCATAATTCACCCCTCCACTTT
TRBJ1-1 | - | TRBV5-4 | - | CASSSGDTEAFF | TGTGCCAGCAGTTCAGGGGACACTGAAGCTTTCTTT
TRBJ1-1 | - | TRBV6-1 | - | CASSEFLRGGRVGAFF | TGTGCCAGCAGTGAATTTCTCCGTGGGGGCCGGGTTGGGGCTTTCTTT
TRBJ1-1 | - | TRBV4-2 | - | CASSPPEDTEAFF | TGTGCCAGCAGCCCACCGGAGGACACTGAAGCTTTCTTT
TRBJ1-5 | - | TRBV2 | - | CASRPTGSFQPQHF | TGTGCCAGCAGACCCACAGGGAGCTTTCAGCCCCAGCATTTT
TRBJ2-7 | - | TRBV5-1 | - | CASSLAWGPYEQYF | TGCGCCAGCAGCTTAGCGTGGGGGCCCTACGAGCAGTACTTC
TRBJ1-1 | - | TRBV11-2 | - | CASSLGGRGWLTEAFF | TGTGCCAGCAGCTTAGGGGGCAGGGGATGGCTCACTGAAGCTTTCTTT
TRBJ2-1 | - | TRBV15 | - | CATSRSVNSYNEQFF | TGTGCCACCAGCAGGTCGGTAAATTCCTACAATGAGCAGTTCTTC
TRBJ1-1 | - | TRBV6-5 | - | CASMYSEAFF | TGTGCCAGCATGTACAGTGAAGCTTTCTTT
TRBJ2-7 | - | TRBV18 | - | CASSPWGVHVYEQYF | TGTGCCAGCTCACCGTGGGGGGTTCATGTCTACGAGCAGTACTTC
TRBJ1-2 | - | TRBV2 | - | CASSDLKGDDGYTF | TGTGCCAGCAGTGATTTAAAGGGAGATGATGGCTACACCTTC
TRBJ1-2 | TRBD1 | TRBV2 | - | CASRQGHNYGYTF | TGTGCCAGCAGACAGGGGCATAACTATGGCTACACCTTC
TRBJ2-7 | TRBD1 | TRBV5-4 | few | CASSLPGQGYEQYF | TGTGCCAGCAGCTTGCCAGGACAGGGCTACGAGCAGTACTTC
TRBJ1-2 | - | TRBV11-2 | few | CASSQYGQTGYTF | TGTGCCAGCAGCCAATATGGACAGACTGGCTACACCTTC
TRBJ2-2 | - | TRBV2 | - | CASRGGETGELFF | TGTGCCAGTAGGGGGGGTGAGACCGGGGAGCTGTTTTTT
TRBJ1-1 | - | TRBV5-4 | - | CASSLKQGRGGTEAFF | TGTGCCAGCAGCTTGAAGCAGGGCAGAGGGGGAACTGAAGCTTTCTTT
TRBJ2-2 | TRBD1 | TRBV24-1 | - | CATSPTGEKDTGELFF | TGTGCCACCAGCCCGACAGGGGAAAAGGACACCGGGGAGCTGTTTTTT
TRBJ2-5 | TRBD2 | TRBV30 | - | CAWSLGLAFVQETQYF | TGTGCCTGGAGCTTGGGACTAGCGTTCGTCCAAGAGACCCAGTACTTC
TRBJ1-1 | - | TRBV19 | - | CASTPTRSRDEAFF | TGTGCCAGTACCCCTACACGTAGCCGAGATGAAGCTTTCTTT
TRBJ2-2 | - | TRBV27 | - | CASRRRVNTGELFF | TGTGCCAGCAGACGACGGGTGAACACCGGGGAGCTGTTTTTT
TRBJ2-6 | TRBD1 | TRBV5-5 | - | CASSLSSGTGAGANVLTF | TGTGCCAGCAGCTTGTCTTCCGGGACAGGGGCTGGGGCCAACGTCCTGACTTTC
TRBJ1-5 | - | TRBV2 | - | CASSEVPAEDQPQHF | TGTGCCAGCAGTGAAGTCCCAGCGGAGGATCAGCCCCAGCATTTT
TRBJ1-1 | TRBD1 | TRBV5-1 | - | CASSVTGTGGVKNTEAFF | TGCGCCAGCAGCGTAACCGGGACAGGGGGCGTTAAAAACACTGAAGCTTTCTTT
TRBJ1-6 | - | TRBV6-5 | - | CASRGNTGSRSPLHF | TGTGCCAGCAGAGGAAACACAGGGAGTCGATCACCCCTCCACTTT
TRBJ1-4 | - | TRBV6-6 | once | CASSYSRTNEKLFF | TGTGCCAGCAGTTACTCGAGGACAAATGAAAAACTGTTTTTT
TRBJ2-1 | - | TRBV11-3 | - | CASSSRDTSSYNEQFF | TGTGCCAGCAGCTCTCGGGACACGAGCTCCTACAATGAGCAGTTCTTC
TRBJ1-2 | TRBD1 | TRBV6-5 | - | CASSIGGAYGYTF | TGTGCCAGCAGCATAGGGGGCGCGTATGGCTACACCTTC
TRBJ2-3 | - | TRBV29-1 | - | CSVEEGRGTQYF | TGCAGCGTTGAGGAGGGGCGTGGTACGCAGTATTTT
TRBJ2-2 | - | TRBV19 | - | CARHPTPCGDRNTGELFF | TGTGCCAGACACCCGACCCCCTGCGGAGACAGGAACACCGGGGAGCTGTTTTTT
TRBJ1-1 | TRBD1 | TRBV9 | - | CASSGVRGSEAFF | TGTGCCAGCAGCGGAGTCAGGGGGAGTGAAGCTTTCTTT
TRBJ1-6 | TRBD1 | TRBV28 | - | CASSQLPARGRSPLHF | TGTGCCAGCAGTCAACTCCCGGCCAGGGGGAGATCACCCCTCCACTTT
TRBJ1-5 | - | TRBV18 | once | CASSPGGGNQPQHF | TGTGCCAGCTCACCGGGGGGAGGCAATCAGCCCCAGCATTTT
TRBJ2-1 | - | TRBV3-1/TRBV3-2 | once | CASSQGPRYNEQFF | TGTGCCAGCAGCCAAGGACCTAGATACAATGAGCAGTTCTTC
TRBJ2-3 | - | TRBV6-1 | - | CASSERSGLTQYF | TGTGCCAGCAGTGAAAGGTCAGGGCTCACGCAGTATTTT
TRBJ2-7 | - | TRBV9 | once | CASSVEGVGEQYF | TGTGCCAGCAGCGTAGAAGGGGTCGGCGAGCAGTACTTC
TRBJ2-2 | - | TRBV7-9 | - | CASSLGGLGTGELFF | TGTGCCAGCAGCTTAGGAGGGCTCGGGACCGGGGAGCTGTTTTTT
TRBJ2-3 | TRBD2 | TRBV15 | - | CATSRVSGTSLYTQYF | TGTGCCACCAGCAGAGTCTCCGGGACTAGCCTATATACGCAGTATTTT
TRBJ2-1 | TRBD2 | TRBV7-3 | - | CASSLKSGLATGNEQFF | TGTGCCAGCAGCCTCAAGTCCGGACTAGCAACGGGCAATGAGCAGTTCTTC
TRBJ1-1 | - | TRBV10-3 | - | CAIKSDRYTEAFF | TGTGCCATCAAATCGGACAGATACACTGAAGCTTTCTTT
TRBJ1-5 | - | TRBV27 | - | CASSFSGEQPQHF | TGTGCCAGCAGTTTTTCGGGTGAGCAGCCCCAGCATTTT